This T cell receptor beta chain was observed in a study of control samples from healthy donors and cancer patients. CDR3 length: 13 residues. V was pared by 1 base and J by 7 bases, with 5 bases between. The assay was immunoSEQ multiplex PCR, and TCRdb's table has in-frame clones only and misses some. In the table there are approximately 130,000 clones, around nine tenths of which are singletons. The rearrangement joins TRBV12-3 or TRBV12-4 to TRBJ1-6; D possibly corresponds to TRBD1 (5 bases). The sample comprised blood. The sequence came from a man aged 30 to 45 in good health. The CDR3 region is CASSLGQNSPLHF. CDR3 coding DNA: TGTGCCAGCAGTTTAGGACAGAATTCACCCCTCCACTTT.